Ten or more counts support the clone carrying this T cell receptor beta chain. Its cognate antigen is unknown. As part of library construction, unique molecular identifiers were attached to individual cDNA molecules. TCRdb used MiXCR to reprocess the 5' RACE reads, holding one entry per CDR3 protein. The table shows some 30,000 distinct CDR3 sequences, with around 4% occurring only once. The germline V gene encodes CDR1 MNHNY and CDR2 SVGAGI (reference sequence). The CDR3 is 16 residues long. V was clipped by 7 bases and J by 0 bases, with 16 bases between them. These data are taken from a study of early T cells in non-severe SARS-CoV-2 infection. Looking at the study overall: Unsorted whole blood bulk RNA was sequenced, with unpaired chains.

Study-level points and caveats: Private and CD4 specificities were missed by VDJdb matching, which favored anti-spike CD8 responses.

V and J are TRBV6-6 and TRBJ1-5; D may be TRBD1 (5 bases). The specimen sequenced was whole blood. This TCR came from an adult who was a healthcare worker with PCR-confirmed SARS-CoV-2 infection or an uninfected control (not recorded which). CDR3 loop: CASTDDWDGSNQPQHF. The CDR3 coding sequence is TGTGCCAGCACCGATGATTGGGACGGTAGCAATCAGCCCCAGCATTTT.